This T cell receptor (beta chain) was sequenced in a study of blood T cell repertoires in COVID-19. Study as a whole: Nucleic acid was either cDNA or gDNA, and it came from T cells, B-cell-depleted T cells, or PBMCs.

TCRdb keeps only in-frame clones here, not all; method: immunoSEQ multiplex PCR. In the table there are 310,000 or so clones, roughly 89% of which are singletons. The CDR3 runs to 15 residues. The ends lost 4 bases at V and 7 bases at J; junction bases unmatched: 5. The germline CDR1 and CDR2 sequences are MNHEY and SVGEGT. Sequencing was carried out using PBMCs or T cells enriched from blood (not recorded which). The chain is built from TRBV6-2 or TRBV6-3 and TRBJ1-6; TRBD1 matches 9 bases. The receptor's source is a woman aged 40-49 years who had recovered from COVID-19. CDR3 protein: CASSSGGTGNSPLHF. CDR3 nucleotide sequence: TGTGCCAGCAGTTCTGGAGGGACAGGGAATTCACCCCTCCACTTT.